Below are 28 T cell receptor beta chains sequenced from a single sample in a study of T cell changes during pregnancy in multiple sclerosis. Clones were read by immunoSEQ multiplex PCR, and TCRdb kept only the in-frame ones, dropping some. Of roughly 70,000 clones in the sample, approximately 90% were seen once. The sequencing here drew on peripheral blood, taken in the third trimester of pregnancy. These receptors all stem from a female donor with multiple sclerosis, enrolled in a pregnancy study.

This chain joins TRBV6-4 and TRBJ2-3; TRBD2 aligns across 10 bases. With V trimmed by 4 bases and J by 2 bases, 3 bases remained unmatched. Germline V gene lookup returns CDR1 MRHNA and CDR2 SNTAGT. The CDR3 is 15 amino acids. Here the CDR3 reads CASSALAGVTDTQYF. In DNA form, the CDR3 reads TGTGCCAGCAGTGCGCTAGCGGGGGTCACAGATACGCAGTATTTT.

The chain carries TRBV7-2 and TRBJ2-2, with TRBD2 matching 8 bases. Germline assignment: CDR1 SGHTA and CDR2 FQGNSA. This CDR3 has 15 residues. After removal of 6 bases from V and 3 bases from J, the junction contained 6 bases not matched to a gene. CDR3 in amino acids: CASSHTSGDTGELFF. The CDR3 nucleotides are TGTGCCAGCAGTCATACTAGCGGTGACACCGGGGAGCTGTTTTTT.

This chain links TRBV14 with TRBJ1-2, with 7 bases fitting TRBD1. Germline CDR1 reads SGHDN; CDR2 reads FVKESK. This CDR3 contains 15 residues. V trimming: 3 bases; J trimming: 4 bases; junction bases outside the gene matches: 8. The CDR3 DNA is TGTGCCAGCAGCCACCCATTCGGGACAGCCTATGGCTACACCTTC. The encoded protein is CASSHPFGTAYGYTF. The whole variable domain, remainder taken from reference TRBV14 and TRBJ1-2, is EAGVTQFPSHSVIEKGQTVTLRCDPISGHDNLYWYRRVMGKEIKFLLHFVKESKQDESGMPNNRFLAERTGGTYSTLKVQPAELEDSGVYFCASSHPFGTAYGYTFGSGTRLTVV.

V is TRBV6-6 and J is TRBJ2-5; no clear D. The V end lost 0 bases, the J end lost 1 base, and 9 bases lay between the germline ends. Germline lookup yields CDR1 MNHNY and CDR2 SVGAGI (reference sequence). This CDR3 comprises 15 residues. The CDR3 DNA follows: TGTGCCAGCAGTTACTCCGGCGGAATCCAAGAGACCCAGTACTTC. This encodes CASSYSGGIQETQYF.

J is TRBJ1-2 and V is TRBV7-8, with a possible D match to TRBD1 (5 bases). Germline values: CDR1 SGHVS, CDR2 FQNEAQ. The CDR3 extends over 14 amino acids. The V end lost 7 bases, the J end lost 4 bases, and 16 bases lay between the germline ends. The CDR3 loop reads CASTPTVGSYGYTF. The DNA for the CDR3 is TGTGCCAGCACCCCGACAGTCGGATCCTATGGCTACACCTTC.

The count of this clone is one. For the CDR3, the DNA is TGTGCCAGCAGCTTAGGCGGGGGGCCTCAAGAGACCCAGTACTTC. Amino acid sequence: CASSLGGGPQETQYF. The chain couples TRBV7-3 to TRBJ2-5, with 8 nucleotides matching TRBD2. The trim removed 2 bases at V and 2 bases at J, leaving 4 bases unmatched. Germline CDR1 reads SGHTA; CDR2 reads FQGTGA. The CDR3 loop spans 15 amino acids.

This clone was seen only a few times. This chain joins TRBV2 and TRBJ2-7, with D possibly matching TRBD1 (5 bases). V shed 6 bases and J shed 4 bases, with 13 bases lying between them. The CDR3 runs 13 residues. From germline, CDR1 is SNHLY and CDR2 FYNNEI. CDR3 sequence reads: CASSTYRQYEQYF. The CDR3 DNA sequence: TGTGCCAGCAGCACTTATCGACAGTACGAGCAGTACTTC.

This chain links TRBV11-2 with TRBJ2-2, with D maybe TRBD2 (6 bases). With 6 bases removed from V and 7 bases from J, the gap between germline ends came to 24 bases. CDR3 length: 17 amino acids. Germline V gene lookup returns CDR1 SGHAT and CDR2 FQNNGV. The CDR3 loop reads CASRSPPAGGAFGELFF. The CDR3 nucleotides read TGTGCCAGCAGGTCACCACCGGCGGGCGGGGCTTTCGGGGAGCTGTTTTTT.

This CDR3 reads CASSVDLAGGPYEQYF. The DNA of the CDR3 is TGTGCCAGCAGCGTAGATTTGGCGGGGGGCCCCTACGAGCAGTACTTC. The V call is TRBV9, the J call TRBJ2-7; 8 bases line up with TRBD2. V lost 0 bases to trimming and J lost 2 bases; unmatched junction nucleotides: 7. Germline loops: CDR1 SGDLS, CDR2 YYNGEE. This CDR3 comprises 16 residues. The complete variable domain, with remaining parts taken from reference TRBV9 and TRBJ2-7, reads DSGVTQTPKHLITATGQRVTLRCSPRSGDLSVYWYQQSLDQGLQFLIQYYNGEERAKGNILERFSAQQFPDLHSELNLSSLELGDSALYFCASSVDLAGGPYEQYFGPGTRLTVT.

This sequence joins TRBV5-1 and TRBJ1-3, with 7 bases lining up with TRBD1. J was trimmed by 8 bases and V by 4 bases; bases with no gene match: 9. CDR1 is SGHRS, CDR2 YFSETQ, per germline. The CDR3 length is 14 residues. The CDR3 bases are TGCGCCAGCAGCCCGGGACAGCTAAGGGACACCATATATTTT. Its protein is CASSPGQLRDTIYF.

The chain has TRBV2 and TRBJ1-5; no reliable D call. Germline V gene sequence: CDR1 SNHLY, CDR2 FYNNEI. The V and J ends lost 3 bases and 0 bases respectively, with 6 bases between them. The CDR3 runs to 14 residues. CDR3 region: CASSDRYSNQPQHF. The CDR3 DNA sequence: TGTGCCAGCAGTGACAGGTATAGCAATCAGCCCCAGCATTTT.

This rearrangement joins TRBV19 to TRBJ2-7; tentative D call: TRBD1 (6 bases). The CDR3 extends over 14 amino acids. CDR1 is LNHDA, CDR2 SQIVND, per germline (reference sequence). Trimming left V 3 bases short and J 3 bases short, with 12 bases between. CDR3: CASSIDGTYYEQYF. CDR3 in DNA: TGTGCCAGTAGTATTGACGGGACATACTACGAGCAGTACTTC. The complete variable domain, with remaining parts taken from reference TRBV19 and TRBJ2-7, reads DGGITQSPKYLFRKEGQNVTLSCEQNLNHDAMYWYRQDPGQGLRLIYYSQIVNDFQKGDIAEGYSVSREKKESFPLTVTSAQKNPTAFYLCASSIDGTYYEQYFGPGTRLTVT.

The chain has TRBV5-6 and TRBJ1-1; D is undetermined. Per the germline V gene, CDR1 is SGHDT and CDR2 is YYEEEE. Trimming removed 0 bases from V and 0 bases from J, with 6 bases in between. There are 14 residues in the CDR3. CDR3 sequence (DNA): TGTGCCAGCAGCTTGGGGGCATTGAACACTGAAGCTTTCTTT. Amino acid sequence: CASSLGALNTEAFF.

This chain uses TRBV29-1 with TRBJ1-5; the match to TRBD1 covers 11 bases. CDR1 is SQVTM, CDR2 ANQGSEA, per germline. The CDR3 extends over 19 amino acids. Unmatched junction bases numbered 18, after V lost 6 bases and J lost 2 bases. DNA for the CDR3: TGCAGCGTAACCGCGGGGGCGGACAGGGGGCGATTGGGCAATCAGCCCCAGCATTTT. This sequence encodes CSVTAGADRGRLGNQPQHF.

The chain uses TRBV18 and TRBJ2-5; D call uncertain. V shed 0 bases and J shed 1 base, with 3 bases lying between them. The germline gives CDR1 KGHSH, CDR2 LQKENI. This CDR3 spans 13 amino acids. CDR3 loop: CASSPPAQETQYF. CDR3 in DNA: TGTGCCAGCTCACCACCGGCCCAAGAGACCCAGTACTTC.

CDR3 in amino acids: CATSRYKGTAIASLFF. DNA of the CDR3: TGTGCCACCAGCAGATACAAGGGAACAGCTATAGCGTCTTTATTCTTT. The V gene is TRBV15, the J gene TRBJ1-1; D is unclear. V was trimmed by 2 bases and J by 14 bases, leaving 27 bases between them. Germline V gene data show CDR1 as LNHNV and CDR2 as YYDKDF (reference sequence). This CDR3 contains 16 residues.

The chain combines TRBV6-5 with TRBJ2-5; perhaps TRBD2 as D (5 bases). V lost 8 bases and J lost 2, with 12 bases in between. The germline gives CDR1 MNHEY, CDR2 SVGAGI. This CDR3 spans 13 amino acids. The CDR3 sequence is CASCCERQETQYF. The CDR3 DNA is TGTGCCAGCTGTTGTGAGCGGCAAGAGACCCAGTACTTC.

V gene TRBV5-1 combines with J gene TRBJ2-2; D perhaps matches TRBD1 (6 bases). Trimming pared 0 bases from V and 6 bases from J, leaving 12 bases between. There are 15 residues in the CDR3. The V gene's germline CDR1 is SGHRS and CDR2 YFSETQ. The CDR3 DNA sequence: TGCGCCAGCAGCTTGGTCCAGCCAGGGGCCGGGGAGCTGTTTTTT. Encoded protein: CASSLVQPGAGELFF.

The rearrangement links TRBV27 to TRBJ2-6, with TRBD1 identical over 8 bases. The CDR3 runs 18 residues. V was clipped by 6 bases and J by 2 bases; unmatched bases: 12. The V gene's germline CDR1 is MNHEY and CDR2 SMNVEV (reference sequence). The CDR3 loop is CASRSGGSGGAGANVLTF. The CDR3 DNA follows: TGTGCCAGCAGGTCCGGCGGGTCAGGGGGCGCTGGGGCCAACGTCCTGACTTTC.

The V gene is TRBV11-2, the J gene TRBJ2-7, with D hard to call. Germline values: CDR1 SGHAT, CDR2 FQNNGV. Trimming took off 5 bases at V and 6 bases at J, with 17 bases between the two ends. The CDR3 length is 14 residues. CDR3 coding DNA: TGTGCCAGCAGCCAACCTCCGGCTTCGGGCGAGCAGTACTTC. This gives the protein CASSQPPASGEQYF.

The CDR3 nucleotides read TGTGCCAGCGGCAACAGGTCGATGGGCTATGGCTACACCTTC. Protein sequence: CASGNRSMGYGYTF. The chain carries TRBV6-5 and TRBJ1-2, with D perhaps matching TRBD1 (5 bases). V shed 8 bases and J shed 4 bases, with 17 bases lying between them. Looked up from germline, CDR1 is MNHEY and CDR2 is SVGAGI. CDR3 length: 14 residues.

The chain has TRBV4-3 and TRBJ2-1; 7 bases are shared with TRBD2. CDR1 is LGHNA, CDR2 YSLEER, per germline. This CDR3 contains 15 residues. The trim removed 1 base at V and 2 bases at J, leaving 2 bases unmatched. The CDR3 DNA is TGCGCCAGCAGCCAAGGGGGGGGGACCTACAATGAGCAGTTCTTC. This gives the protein CASSQGGGTYNEQFF.

Here the CDR3 reads CASSAQDIGGSPLHF. For the CDR3, the DNA is TGTGCCAGCAGCGCTCAGGACATTGGCGGTTCACCCCTCCACTTT. The rearrangement links TRBV9 to TRBJ1-6; D perhaps matches TRBD1 (5 bases). V gave up 3 bases and J gave up 9 bases, with 16 bases separating them. The CDR3 is 15 amino acids. Germline V CDR1 and CDR2: SGDLS, YYNGEE.

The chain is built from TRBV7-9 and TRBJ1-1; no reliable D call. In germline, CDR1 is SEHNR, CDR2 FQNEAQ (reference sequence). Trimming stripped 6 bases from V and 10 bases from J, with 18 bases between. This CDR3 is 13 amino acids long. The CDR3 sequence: CASSFLSKSGAFF. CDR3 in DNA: TGTGCCAGCAGTTTCCTTAGCAAGTCGGGAGCTTTCTTT.

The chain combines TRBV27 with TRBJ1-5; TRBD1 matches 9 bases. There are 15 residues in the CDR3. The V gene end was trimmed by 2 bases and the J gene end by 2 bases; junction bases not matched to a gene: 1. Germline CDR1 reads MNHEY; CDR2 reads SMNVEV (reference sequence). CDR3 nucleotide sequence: TGTGCCAGCAGTTTAACAGGGGGCGGCAATCAGCCCCAGCATTTT. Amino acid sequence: CASSLTGGGNQPQHF.

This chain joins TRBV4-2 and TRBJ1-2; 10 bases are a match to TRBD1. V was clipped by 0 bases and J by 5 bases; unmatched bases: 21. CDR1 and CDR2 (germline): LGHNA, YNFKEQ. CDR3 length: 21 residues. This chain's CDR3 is CASSQEVESGTGALAVYGYTF. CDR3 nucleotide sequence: TGTGCCAGCAGCCAAGAAGTCGAGAGTGGGACAGGGGCTCTCGCCGTTTATGGCTACACCTTC.

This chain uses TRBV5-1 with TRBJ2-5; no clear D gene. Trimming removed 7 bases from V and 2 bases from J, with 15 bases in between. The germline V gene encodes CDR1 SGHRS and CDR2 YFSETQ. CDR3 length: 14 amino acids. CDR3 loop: CASRGLGRQETQYF. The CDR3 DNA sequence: TGCGCCAGCCGCGGCCTCGGCAGACAAGAGACCCAGTACTTC. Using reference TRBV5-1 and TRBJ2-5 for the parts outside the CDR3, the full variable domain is KAGVTQTPRYLIKTRGQQVTLSCSPISGHRSVSWYQQTPGQGLQFLFEYFSETQRNKGNFPGRFSGRQFSNSRSEMNVSTLELGDSALYLCASRGLGRQETQYFGPGTRLLVL.

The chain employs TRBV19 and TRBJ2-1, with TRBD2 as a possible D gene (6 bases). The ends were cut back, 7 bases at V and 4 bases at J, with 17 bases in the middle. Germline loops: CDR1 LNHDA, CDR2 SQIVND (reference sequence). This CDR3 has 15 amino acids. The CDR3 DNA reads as TGTGCCAGTAAGATAGGGCGGGGCTCTTACAATGAGCAGTTCTTC. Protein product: CASKIGRGSYNEQFF.